This is a list of T cell receptor beta chains from one sample in a study of CD8 T cells in ankylosing spondylitis. TCRdb used MiXCR to reprocess the 5' RACE reads, holding one entry per CDR3 protein. The table records 450,000 to 550,000 distinct CDR3 sequences, roughly 5.2% of them present only once. The sequenced sample was blood, either unsorted or a sorted T cell fraction (not recorded which). The receptor set was obtained from a male donor with ankylosing spondylitis. Both conserved end residues are part of each CDR3. The D gene is left open where the match is weak. Part of the rows lack a size; the others show once, few, many or a class for expanded clones.

d_gene: -; abundance: few; v_gene: TRBV3-1; j_gene: TRBJ1-1; CDR3aa: CASSQGRFDDTEAFF; CDR3nt: TGTGCCAGCAGCCAGGGACGATTTGATGACACTGAAGCTTTCTTT
d_gene: -; abundance: many; v_gene: TRBV5-5; j_gene: TRBJ2-2; CDR3aa: CASSLAVWTTKAGELFF; CDR3nt: TGTGCCAGCAGCTTGGCCGTGTGGACAACCAAGGCCGGGGAGCTGTTTTTT
d_gene: -; abundance: -; v_gene: TRBV7-2; j_gene: TRBJ1-2; CDR3aa: CASSSLEGVDGYTF; CDR3nt: TGTGCCAGCAGTTCCCTCGAGGGGGTCGATGGCTACACCTTC
d_gene: -; abundance: many; v_gene: TRBV5-1; j_gene: TRBJ2-5; CDR3aa: CASSTNRDQETQYF; CDR3nt: TGCGCCAGCAGCACCAACAGGGACCAAGAGACCCAGTACTTC
d_gene: -; abundance: many; v_gene: TRBV20-1; j_gene: TRBJ2-1; CDR3aa: CSASNLVNEQFF; CDR3nt: TGCAGTGCTAGCAACCTAGTCAATGAGCAGTTCTTC
d_gene: -; abundance: -; v_gene: TRBV21-1; j_gene: TRBJ2-7; CDR3aa: CASSCQRFRSYEQYF; CDR3nt: TGTGCCAGCAGCTGTCAACGATTCCGCTCCTACGAGCAGTACTTC
d_gene: -; abundance: many; v_gene: TRBV2; j_gene: TRBJ2-1; CDR3aa: CASSEKGHEGNNEQFF; CDR3nt: TGTGCCAGCAGTGAAAAGGGCCACGAGGGGAACAATGAGCAGTTCTTC
d_gene: -; abundance: many; v_gene: TRBV6-5; j_gene: TRBJ1-1; CDR3aa: CASSYSYSILYTEAFF; CDR3nt: TGTGCCAGCAGTTACTCGTACAGCATCCTTTACACTGAAGCTTTCTTT
d_gene: -; abundance: few; v_gene: TRBV28; j_gene: TRBJ2-1; CDR3aa: CASKGPDFGNEQFF; CDR3nt: TGTGCCAGCAAAGGCCCAGACTTCGGGAATGAGCAGTTCTTC
d_gene: -; abundance: many; v_gene: TRBV10-3; j_gene: TRBJ2-5; CDR3aa: CAIRGQETQYF; CDR3nt: TGTGCCATCAGGGGTCAAGAGACCCAGTACTTC
d_gene: -; abundance: many; v_gene: TRBV20-1; j_gene: TRBJ2-3; CDR3aa: CSASEGSFTDTQYF; CDR3nt: TGCAGTGCTAGTGAGGGGTCCTTTACAGATACGCAGTATTTT
d_gene: -; abundance: many; v_gene: TRBV27; j_gene: TRBJ2-7; CDR3aa: CASSLSFSYEQYF; CDR3nt: TGTGCCAGCAGTTTATCGTTCTCTTACGAGCAGTACTTC
d_gene: -; abundance: many; v_gene: TRBV11-2; j_gene: TRBJ1-1; CDR3aa: CASSLIGRNTEAFF; CDR3nt: TGTGCCAGCAGCTTAATCGGGAGGAACACTGAAGCTTTCTTT
d_gene: -; abundance: many; v_gene: TRBV24-1; j_gene: TRBJ1-1; CDR3aa: CATSEGLNTEAFF; CDR3nt: TGTGCCACCAGTGAAGGTTTGAACACTGAAGCTTTCTTT
d_gene: TRBD1; abundance: -; v_gene: TRBV3-1; j_gene: TRBJ1-1; CDR3aa: CASNQGAPNTEAFF; CDR3nt: TGTGCCAGCAATCAGGGGGCACCGAACACTGAAGCTTTCTTT
d_gene: TRBD2; abundance: many; v_gene: TRBV5-1; j_gene: TRBJ2-1; CDR3aa: CASSSAGTSGNSYNEQFF; CDR3nt: TGCGCCAGCAGCTCCGCCGGGACTAGCGGGAACTCCTACAATGAGCAGTTCTTC
d_gene: -; abundance: -; v_gene: TRBV28; j_gene: TRBJ2-3; CDR3aa: CASTRGWGRRTDTQYF; CDR3nt: TGTGCCAGCACCCGGGGATGGGGACGCCGCACAGATACGCAGTATTTT
d_gene: TRBD2; abundance: many; v_gene: TRBV6-2/TRBV6-3; j_gene: TRBJ2-7; CDR3aa: CATRLAGVYEQYF; CDR3nt: TGTGCCACCAGGCTAGCGGGAGTCTACGAGCAGTACTTC
d_gene: -; abundance: -; v_gene: TRBV6-1; j_gene: TRBJ2-3; CDR3aa: CASSVGLGGDTQYF; CDR3nt: TGTGCCAGCAGTGTTGGACTAGGGGGGGATACGCAGTATTTT
d_gene: TRBD1; abundance: -; v_gene: TRBV5-1; j_gene: TRBJ1-1; CDR3aa: CASSDQGVNTEAFF; CDR3nt: TGCGCCAGCAGCGACCAGGGGGTGAACACTGAAGCTTTCTTT
d_gene: TRBD1; abundance: -; v_gene: TRBV25-1; j_gene: TRBJ2-3; CDR3aa: CASSVTGGSGDTQYF; CDR3nt: TGTGCCAGCAGTGTAACAGGGGGCAGTGGAGATACGCAGTATTTT
d_gene: -; abundance: few; v_gene: TRBV7-9; j_gene: TRBJ2-1; CDR3aa: CASSHRVGYDYNEQFF; CDR3nt: TGTGCCAGCAGTCACAGGGTGGGCTATGACTACAATGAGCAGTTCTTC
d_gene: TRBD2; abundance: many; v_gene: TRBV11-1; j_gene: TRBJ2-6; CDR3aa: CASSRTGTSGASGANVLTF; CDR3nt: TGTGCCAGCAGCAGAACCGGGACTAGCGGTGCCTCTGGGGCCAACGTCCTGACTTTC
d_gene: TRBD2; abundance: many; v_gene: TRBV12-3/TRBV12-4; j_gene: TRBJ2-3; CDR3aa: CASTKHTSGGGTDTQYF; CDR3nt: TGTGCCAGCACCAAGCACACTAGCGGGGGCGGGACAGATACGCAGTATTTT
d_gene: TRBD1; abundance: -; v_gene: TRBV7-9; j_gene: TRBJ2-5; CDR3aa: CASSFRDSKETQYF; CDR3nt: TGTGCCAGCAGTTTCCGGGACAGTAAAGAGACCCAGTACTTC
d_gene: TRBD1; abundance: many; v_gene: TRBV28; j_gene: TRBJ2-1; CDR3aa: CASSPTGTGAYNEQFF; CDR3nt: TGTGCCAGCAGCCCAACCGGGACAGGGGCCTACAATGAGCAGTTCTTC
d_gene: -; abundance: -; v_gene: TRBV11-2; j_gene: TRBJ2-3; CDR3aa: CASSLIQRRTDTQYF; CDR3nt: TGTGCCAGCAGCTTAATACAGCGTAGAACAGATACGCAGTATTTT
d_gene: -; abundance: -; v_gene: TRBV4-1; j_gene: TRBJ2-1; CDR3aa: CASSQEPRAKSSYNEQFF; CDR3nt: TGCGCCAGCAGCCAAGAGCCTCGGGCCAAGAGCTCCTACAATGAGCAGTTCTTC